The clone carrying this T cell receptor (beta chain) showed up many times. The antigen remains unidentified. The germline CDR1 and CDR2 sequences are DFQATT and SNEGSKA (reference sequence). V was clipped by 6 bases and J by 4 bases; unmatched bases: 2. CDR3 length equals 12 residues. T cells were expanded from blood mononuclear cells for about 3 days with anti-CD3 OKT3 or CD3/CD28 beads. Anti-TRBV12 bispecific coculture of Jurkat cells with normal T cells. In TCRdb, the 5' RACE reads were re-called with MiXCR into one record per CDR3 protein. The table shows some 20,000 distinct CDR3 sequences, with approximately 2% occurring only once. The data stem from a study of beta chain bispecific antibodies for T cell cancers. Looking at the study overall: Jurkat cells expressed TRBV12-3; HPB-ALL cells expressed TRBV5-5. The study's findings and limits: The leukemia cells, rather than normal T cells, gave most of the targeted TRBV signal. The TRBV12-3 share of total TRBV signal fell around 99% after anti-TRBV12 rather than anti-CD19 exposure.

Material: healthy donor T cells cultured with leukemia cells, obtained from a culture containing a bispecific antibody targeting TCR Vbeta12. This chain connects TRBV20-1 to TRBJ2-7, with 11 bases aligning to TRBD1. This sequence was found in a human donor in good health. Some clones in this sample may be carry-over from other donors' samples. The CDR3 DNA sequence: TGCAGTGCGGGGACAGGGGGTTACGAGCAGTACTTC. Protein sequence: CSAGTGGYEQYF.